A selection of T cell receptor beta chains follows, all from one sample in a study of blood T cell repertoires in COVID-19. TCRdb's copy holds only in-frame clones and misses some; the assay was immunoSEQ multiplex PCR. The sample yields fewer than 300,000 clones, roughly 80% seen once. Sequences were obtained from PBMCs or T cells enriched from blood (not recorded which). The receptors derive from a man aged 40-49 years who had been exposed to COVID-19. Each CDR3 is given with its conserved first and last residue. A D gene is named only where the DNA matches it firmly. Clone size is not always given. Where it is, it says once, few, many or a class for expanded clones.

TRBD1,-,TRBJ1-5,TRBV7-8,CASSPRQGAGSNQPQHF,TGTGCCAGCAGCCCGAGACAGGGGGCAGGGAGCAATCAGCCCCAGCATTTT
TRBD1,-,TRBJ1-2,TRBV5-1,CASSPTGQSNYGYTF,TGCGCCAGCAGCCCAACGGGACAGTCGAACTATGGCTACACCTTC
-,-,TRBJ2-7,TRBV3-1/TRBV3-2,CASSQVNYEQYF,TGTGCCAGCAGCCAAGTTAACTACGAGCAGTACTTC
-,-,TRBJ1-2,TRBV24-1,CATSRPGGGYTF,TGTGCCACCAGTCGACCTGGCGGGGGCTACACCTTC
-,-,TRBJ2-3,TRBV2,CASTLTGKIGDTQYF,TGTGCCAGCACGTTAACCGGGAAAATAGGAGATACGCAGTATTTT
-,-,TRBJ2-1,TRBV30,CAWEIATNEQFF,TGTGCCTGGGAGATAGCCACCAATGAGCAGTTCTTC
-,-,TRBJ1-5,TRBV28,CASSYPNRGLSNQPQHF,TGTGCCAGCAGTTATCCAAATCGGGGGTTGAGCAATCAGCCCCAGCATTTT
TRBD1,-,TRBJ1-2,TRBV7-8,CASSFRDRASYGYTF,TGTGCCAGCAGCTTCAGGGACAGGGCAAGCTATGGCTACACCTTC
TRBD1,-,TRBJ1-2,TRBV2,CASGKDRDLYYGYTF,TGTGCCAGCGGGAAGGACAGGGATTTATACTATGGCTACACCTTC
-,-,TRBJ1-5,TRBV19,CASRKRQPHQPQHF,TGTGCCAGTAGAAAACGACAGCCACATCAGCCCCAGCATTTT
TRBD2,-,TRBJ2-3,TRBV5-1,CASRQSGRTDTQYF,TGCGCCAGCCGACAAAGCGGGAGAACAGATACGCAGTATTTT
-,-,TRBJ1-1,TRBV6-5,CASSTNTEAFF,TGTGCCAGCAGTACAAACACTGAAGCTTTCTTT
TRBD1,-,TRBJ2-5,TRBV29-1,CSGEAGQGPQETQYF,TGCAGCGGTGAGGCCGGACAGGGGCCCCAAGAGACCCAGTACTTC
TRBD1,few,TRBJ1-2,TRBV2,CASSWGQLTF,TGTGCCAGCAGCTGGGGACAGCTGACCTTC
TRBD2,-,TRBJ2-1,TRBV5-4,CASSRPGTTLNEQFF,TGTGCCAGCAGTCGGCCCGGGACTACCCTCAATGAGCAGTTCTTC
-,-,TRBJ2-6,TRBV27,CASRLRAQQGTPANVLTF,TGTGCCAGCCGCTTAAGGGCCCAACAGGGAACCCCCGCCAACGTCCTGACTTTC
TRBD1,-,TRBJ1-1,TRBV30,CAWRVSGGTEAFF,TGTGCCTGGAGAGTATCAGGGGGCACTGAAGCTTTCTTT
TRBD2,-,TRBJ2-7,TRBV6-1,CASSEGLAGGNFYEQYF,TGTGCCAGCAGTGAGGGGCTAGCGGGAGGGAATTTCTACGAGCAGTACTTC
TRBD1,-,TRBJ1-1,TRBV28,CASSSGTGALGSEAFF,TGTGCCAGCAGTTCCGGGACAGGGGCTCTAGGGTCTGAAGCTTTCTTT
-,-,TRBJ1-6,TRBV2,CASTLGGNNSPLHF,TGTGCCAGCACCCTTGGGGGGAATAATTCACCCCTCCACTTT
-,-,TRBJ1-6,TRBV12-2,CGQSTVPYNSPLHF,TGTGGTCAGTCTACAGTCCCATATAATTCACCCCTCCACTTT
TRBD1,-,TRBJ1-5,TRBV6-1,CASSVLQDRAYQPQHF,TGTGCCAGCAGTGTACTACAGGACAGGGCGTATCAGCCCCAGCATTTT